Shown below are 25 T cell receptor beta chains from a single sample sequenced in a study of beta chain features in type 1 diabetes. What these receptors recognize is not known. All of the isolated RNA was reverse transcribed, so expressed TCRB transcripts were sequenced. Profiled with immunoSEQ multiplex PCR; TCRdb holds only in-frame clones, not every one. The data hold about 230,000 clones, with more than 15% observed a single time. Whole-study results and caveats: All four CD4+ subsets of Type 1 diabetes patients contained TCRB CDR3s that were moderately but significantly shorter.

Sequences were obtained from naive CD4+ T cells from blood. Receptors originate from a man aged 25-40 years with type 1 diabetes.

The V and J genes are TRBV29-1 and TRBJ2-7; D uncertain. The V gene's germline CDR1 is SQVTM and CDR2 ANQGSEA. This CDR3 has 12 residues. Trimming cost V 6 bases and J 3 bases, with 12 bases left between them. CDR3 amino acids: CSVLDTNYEQYF. The CDR3, as DNA: TGCAGCGTCCTAGACACCAACTACGAGCAGTACTTC.

This clone came up a few times. The chain is built from TRBV29-1 and TRBJ2-5; possibly TRBD1 or TRBD2 for D (5 bases each). V lost 4 bases, J lost 5 bases, and 11 bases lay in between. This CDR3 comprises 12 residues. Germline CDR1 and CDR2: SQVTM and ANQGSEA. CDR3 nucleotide sequence: TGCAGCGTTGCTCAAGGGGAGGAGACCCAGTACTTC. As protein: CSVAQGEETQYF.

This clone occurred a few times. The chain carries TRBV29-1 and TRBJ2-1, with D tentatively TRBD2 (5 bases). V was clipped by 7 bases and J by 10 bases, with 29 bases between them. Germline values: CDR1 SQVTM, CDR2 ANQGSEA. The length of the CDR3 is 16 residues. CDR3 loop: CSAVRVYSAQGREQFF. For the CDR3, the DNA is TGCAGCGCGGTACGAGTTTATAGCGCACAAGGCAGGGAGCAGTTCTTC.

This clone turned up a few times. The gene calls are TRBV7-3 and TRBJ2-5; possibly TRBD2 for D (6 bases). The CDR3 contains 14 residues. Germline lookup yields CDR1 SGHTA and CDR2 FQGTGA. Trimming stripped 3 bases from V and 4 bases from J, with 12 bases between. CDR3 loop: CASSFAGMGETQYF. The CDR3 nucleotides read TGTGCCAGCAGCTTCGCGGGGATGGGAGAGACCCAGTACTTC.

The chain has TRBV7-9 and TRBJ2-7, with no clear D. Germline loops: CDR1 SEHNR, CDR2 FQNEAQ (reference sequence). Trimming removed 1 base at V and 5 bases at J, with 6 bases between. The CDR3 covers 12 residues. This CDR3 is CASSLVGNEQYF. The CDR3 nucleotides read TGTGCCAGCAGCTTAGTTGGGAACGAGCAGTACTTC. The whole variable domain, remainder taken from reference TRBV7-9 and TRBJ2-7, is DTGVSQNPRHKITKRGQNVTFRCDPISEHNRLYWYRQTLGQGPEFLTYFQNEAQLEKSRLLSDRFSAERPKGSFSTLEIQRTEQGDSAMYLCASSLVGNEQYFGPGTRLTVT.

This clone came up a few times. The chain employs TRBV29-1 and TRBJ2-2; a possible D gene is TRBD1 (5 bases). V was cut by 4 bases and J by 6 bases, with 15 bases left in between. Germline-derived CDR1 and CDR2 are SQVTM and ANQGSEA. The CDR3 length is 14 residues. In DNA, the CDR3 is TGCAGCGTTGTTAAGGGGTCGGCCTCCGGGGAGCTGTTTTTT. Encoded protein: CSVVKGSASGELFF.

This clone has just a few counts. V is TRBV7-2 and J is TRBJ2-7; D is possibly TRBD2 (5 bases). Between the trimmed V and J ends, which lost 6 bases and 6 bases, there was a span of 12 bases. The CDR3 consists of 12 residues. Germline CDR1 and CDR2: SGHTA and FQGNSA. CDR3 in amino acids: CASRLGTGEQYF. In DNA, the CDR3 is TGTGCCAGCAGACTAGGCACGGGCGAGCAGTACTTC.

This clone was seen a handful of times. The V and J genes are TRBV28 and TRBJ2-7, with D unresolved. Trimming removed 7 bases from V and 0 bases from J, with 16 bases in between. Germline-derived CDR1 and CDR2 are MDHEN and SYDVKM. The length of the CDR3 is 15 residues. The CDR3 is CASTTASLSSYEQYF. CDR3 DNA sequence: TGTGCCAGCACAACGGCAAGCTTAAGCTCCTACGAGCAGTACTTC. The whole variable domain, filled in from reference TRBV28 and TRBJ2-7, reads DVKVTQSSRYLVKRTGEKVFLECVQDMDHENMFWYRQDPGLGLRLIYFSYDVKMKEKGDIPEGYSVSREKKERFSLILESASTNQTSMYLCASTTASLSSYEQYFGPGTRLTVT.

Comment on this clone: The sample holds other DNA sequences that translate to the same CDR3. The chain is built from TRBV29-1 and TRBJ2-3; 9 bases line up with TRBD1. Germline V gene data show CDR1 as SQVTM and CDR2 as ANQGSEA. Losses at the gene ends were 6 bases for V and 3 bases for J; bases not matched to a gene: 1. The CDR3 totals 12 residues. CDR3 residues: CSVGQGTDTQYF. The CDR3 DNA reads TGCAGCGTGGGACAGGGAACAGATACGCAGTATTTT.

The V gene is TRBV9, the J gene TRBJ2-3; 9 bases are a match to TRBD1. The trim removed 0 bases at V and 4 bases at J, leaving 3 bases unmatched. Germline CDR1 is SGDLS and CDR2 is YYNGEE. This CDR3 is built from 15 residues. The CDR3 here is CASSVDHRGPDTQYF. The CDR3 region has the DNA TGTGCCAGCAGCGTAGATCACAGGGGGCCAGATACGCAGTATTTT.

The genes are TRBV2 and TRBJ2-5; tentative D call: TRBD2 (6 bases). V gave up 4 bases and J gave up 4 bases, with 13 bases separating them. Germline CDR1 reads SNHLY; CDR2 reads FYNNEI. The CDR3 covers 14 residues. CDR3 nucleotides: TGTGCCAGCAGTGTAAATGGAGGGGCAGAGACCCAGTACTTC. Protein sequence: CASSVNGGAETQYF.

The chain uses TRBV7-2 and TRBJ2-3; D perhaps matches TRBD1 (6 bases). CDR3 length equals 14 residues. The germline V and J ends were trimmed by 3 bases and 2 bases, with 9 bases remaining between them. The germline V gene has CDR1 SGHTA and CDR2 FQGNSA. CDR3 sequence: CASSFQGSTDTQYF. The CDR3 nucleotides read TGTGCCAGCAGCTTTCAGGGGTCCACAGATACGCAGTATTTT.

There are a few counts of this clone. The chain links TRBV6-1 to TRBJ2-5; 7 positions match TRBD1. There are 14 residues in the CDR3. Unmatched junction bases numbered 2, after V lost 2 bases and J lost 2 bases. Germline V gene sequence: CDR1 MNHNS, CDR2 SASEGT. The CDR3 loop is CASSESTGQETQYF. For the CDR3, the DNA is TGTGCCAGCAGTGAATCGACAGGGCAAGAGACCCAGTACTTC.

This clone was counted a few times. The chain joins TRBV30 to TRBJ1-1, with 8 bases lining up with TRBD1. Looked up from germline, CDR1 is GTSNPN and CDR2 is SVGIG (reference sequence). Losses at the gene ends were 5 bases for V and 9 bases for J; bases not matched to a gene: 2. The CDR3 is made up of 10 amino acids. CDR3 sequence reads: CAWGRGQAFF. CDR3 coding DNA: TGTGCCTGGGGCAGGGGGCAAGCTTTCTTT.

In this sample, this clone turned up a few times. The gene calls are TRBV30 and TRBJ2-1; TRBD1 might be the D (6 bases). This CDR3 contains 15 residues. Trimming removed 2 bases at V and 8 bases at J, with 19 bases between. Germline V gene lookup returns CDR1 GTSNPN and CDR2 SVGIG (reference sequence). The CDR3 sequence: CAWSRGGRYDYEQFF. The CDR3 DNA is TGTGCCTGGAGTCGAGGGGGACGATATGATTATGAGCAGTTCTTC.

The J gene is TRBJ2-3, the V gene TRBV5-1; 12 nucleotides match TRBD2. After removal of 4 bases from V and 5 bases from J, the junction contained 8 bases not matched to a gene. In germline, CDR1 is SGHRS, CDR2 YFSETQ. The CDR3 is made up of 16 amino acids. As DNA, the CDR3 is TGCGCCAGCAGCATTACTAGCGGGAGGCTCGTAGATACGCAGTATTTT. Translated, it gives CASSITSGRLVDTQYF.

This clone has a handful of counts. The V gene is TRBV7-9, the J gene TRBJ1-5, with D uncertain. The CDR3 totals 13 residues. From germline, CDR1 is SEHNR and CDR2 FQNEAQ (reference sequence). Trimming stripped 1 base from V and 8 bases from J, with 9 bases between. The CDR3 bases are TGTGCCAGCAGCTTAGGGGTTGGGGAGCCCCAGCATTTT. This encodes CASSLGVGEPQHF.

The rearrangement joins TRBV9 to TRBJ2-5; no clear D gene. The germline V and J ends were trimmed by 3 bases and 0 bases, with 9 bases remaining between them. Germline CDR1 SGDLS, CDR2 YYNGEE. This CDR3 is built from 14 residues. The chain's CDR3 is CASSARGYQETQYF. The CDR3 coding sequence is TGTGCCAGCAGCGCCCGTGGGTACCAAGAGACCCAGTACTTC. Full variable domain (missing parts from reference TRBV9 and TRBJ2-5): DSGVTQTPKHLITATGQRVTLRCSPRSGDLSVYWYQQSLDQGLQFLIQYYNGEERAKGNILERFSAQQFPDLHSELNLSSLELGDSALYFCASSARGYQETQYFGPGTRLLVL.

This clone has just a few counts. The rearrangement links TRBV29-1 to TRBJ2-5, with a weak D call TRBD1 (5 bases). The J call may be faulty, since TRBJ2-7 better matches the DNA end. The germline V gene encodes CDR1 SQVTM and CDR2 ANQGSEA. The CDR3 covers 13 residues. CDR3 in amino acids: CSVRQGLFYEQYF. As DNA, the CDR3 is TGCAGCGTCCGCCAGGGATTGTTCTACGAGCAGTACTTC.

The chain carries TRBV30 and TRBJ1-5; possibly TRBD1 for D (5 bases). V was shortened by 4 bases and J by 2 bases, with 12 bases between the two germline ends. Germline V lookup: CDR1 GTSNPN, CDR2 SVGIG (reference sequence). There are 14 residues in the CDR3. The CDR3 sequence: CAWKSRRGNQPQHF. DNA of the CDR3: TGTGCCTGGAAAAGCCGCAGGGGCAATCAGCCCCAGCATTTT.

This clone was found a few times. This chain links TRBV21-1 with TRBJ2-5; the table names TRBD2, a call not compared with the DNA. TRBV21-1 is marked as a pseudogene. CDR3 size: 17 residues. CDR3 in amino acids: CASSRKLSDLYQETQYF. In DNA form, the CDR3 reads TGTGCCAGCAGCAGAAAGCTAAGTGACTTGTACCAAGAGACCCAGTACTTC.

The chain has TRBV9 and TRBJ1-4, with no clear D. CDR3 size: 15 residues. Germline V gene data show CDR1 as SGDLS and CDR2 as YYNGEE. V was clipped by 2 bases and J by 3 bases, with 11 bases between them. The CDR3 loop reads CASSVDYVANEKLFF. The CDR3 DNA is TGTGCCAGCAGCGTCGATTACGTGGCTAATGAAAAACTGTTTTTT.

The genes are TRBV9 and TRBJ1-1, with a weak D call TRBD1 (5 bases). The CDR3 sequence is 16 residues long. Looked up from germline, CDR1 is SGDLS and CDR2 is YYNGEE. The V end was cut by 3 bases, the J end by 1 base, with 16 bases between. The DNA of the CDR3 is TGTGCCAGCAGCGAGGGAAGGGGCGGACGGAACACTGAAGCTTTCTTT. It yields the protein CASSEGRGGRNTEAFF.

V and J are TRBV5-1 and TRBJ1-1; D unclear. The CDR3 length is 13 residues. Germline V gene lookup returns CDR1 SGHRS and CDR2 YFSETQ. Deletions cut 0 bases from V and 6 bases from J, with 9 bases between. CDR3 bases: TGCGCCAGCAGCTTGGTAGGGATCGCTGAAGCTTTCTTT. The encoded protein is CASSLVGIAEAFF.

The chain carries TRBV29-1 and TRBJ1-1; a weak D match, TRBD1 (5 bases). The germline V gene has CDR1 SQVTM and CDR2 ANQGSEA. The CDR3 spans 13 residues. The ends were cut back, 4 bases at V and 0 bases at J, with 9 bases in the middle. The CDR3 region is CSVGGNLNTEAFF. CDR3 coding DNA: TGCAGCGTTGGGGGGAACTTGAACACTGAAGCTTTCTTT.